This T cell receptor (beta chain) was identified in a study of blood T cell repertoires in COVID-19. Study as a whole: T cells, B-cell-depleted T cells, or PBMCs provided the cDNA or gDNA that served as material.

Original data processing: Amplifying reference gene primers gave estimates of nucleated cell counts. Generated by immunoSEQ multiplex PCR, the TCRdb table keeps only in-frame clones and is missing some. V and J calls and clone size are given by that table; D and trimming were obtained from the DNA. The table lists roughly 500,000 clones, approximately 86% of them singletons. The CDR3 spans 18 residues. CDR1 and CDR2 from the germline V gene are MGHRA and YSYEKL. The V segment lost 3 bases and the J segment 4 bases; nucleotides outside the gene matches: 10. The age range of participants was about 18 to 89 years, with residence in some 25 US areas. Clinical history as reported by participants underpinned cohort assignment.

The V and J genes are TRBV4-1 and TRBJ2-3, with TRBD2 matching 13 bases. Sequenced input: PBMCs or T cells enriched from blood (not recorded which). This TCR came from a woman aged 55-75 years who had recovered from COVID-19. The CDR3 DNA is TGCGCCAGCAGCCATTCTACTAGCGGGGGGGCCCTGGCAGATACGCAGTATTTT. Protein sequence: CASSHSTSGGALADTQYF.